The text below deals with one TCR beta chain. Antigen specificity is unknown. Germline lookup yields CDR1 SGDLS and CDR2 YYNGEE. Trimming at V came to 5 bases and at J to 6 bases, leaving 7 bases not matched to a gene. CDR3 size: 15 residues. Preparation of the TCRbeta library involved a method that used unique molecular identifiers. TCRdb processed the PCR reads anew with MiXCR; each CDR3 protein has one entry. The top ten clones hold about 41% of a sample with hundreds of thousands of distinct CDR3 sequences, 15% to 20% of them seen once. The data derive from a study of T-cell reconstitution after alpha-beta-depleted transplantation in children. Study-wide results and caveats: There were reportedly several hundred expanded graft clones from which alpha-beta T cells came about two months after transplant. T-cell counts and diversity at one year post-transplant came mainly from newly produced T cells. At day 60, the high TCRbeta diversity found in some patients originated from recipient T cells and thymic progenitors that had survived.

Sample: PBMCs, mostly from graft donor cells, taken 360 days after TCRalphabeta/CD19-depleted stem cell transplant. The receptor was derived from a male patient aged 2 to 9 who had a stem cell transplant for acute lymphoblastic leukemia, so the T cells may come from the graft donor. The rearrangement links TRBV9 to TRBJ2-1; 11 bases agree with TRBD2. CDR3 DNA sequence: TGTGCCAGCAGGCTTAGCGGGAGGGCCGGCAATGAGCAGTTCTTC. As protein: CASRLSGRAGNEQFF.